This TCR beta chain was profiled in a study of OX40 agonist ivuxolimab in advanced cancers. Study information: The study gave patients intravenous ivuxolimab at 0.01 to 10 mg/kg every 2 weeks.

Trimming took 5 bases from V and 5 from J, leaving 12 bases between them. CDR1 LNHDA and CDR2 SQIVND come from the germline V gene (reference sequence). The CDR3 runs 14 residues. Turning to this clone: Antigen: not known.

The study's findings and limits: Expanded clones belonging to CD8+ T cells outnumbered, on average, those of CD4+. Normalized T-cell clonal expansion was also low in a subset of nonresponders. Antigens targeted by the expanded peripheral T cells were not determined.

Sequenced by immunoSEQ multiplex PCR; TCRdb stores in-frame clones only, minus some. Of about 40,000 clones listed, approximately 85% are singletons. The V and J genes are TRBV19 and TRBJ1-4; D not resolved. This TCR was sampled from an adult with an advanced solid tumor such as melanoma, head and neck, liver or kidney cancer. Source: CD4+ or CD8+ T cells sorted from blood, taken in a trial of the OX40 agonist ivuxolimab. CDR3 sequence: CASSLPGENEKLFF. The CDR3 nucleotides read TGTGCCAGTAGTCTCCCGGGAGAAAATGAAAAACTGTTTTTT.